This passage covers 31 T cell receptor beta chains from one sample sequenced in a study of cytomegalovirus exposure and HLA in healthy donors. Use of 60 Vbeta and 13 Jbeta primers characterized the PCR. Using immunoSEQ multiplex PCR, the repertoire was profiled, and TCRdb retains in-frame clones only, with some absent. Altogether 95,000 to 150,000 clones are present, around 73% being singletons, with the ten largest covering nearly 8.5%. The sequencing input was PBMCs. These receptor sequences come from a middle-aged woman in good health and CMV-seropositive.

This sequence joins TRBV4-3 and TRBJ1-3, with TRBD1 identical over 7 bases. Germline values: CDR1 LGHNA, CDR2 YSLEER. CDR3 size: 16 residues. Trimming took 3 bases from V and 4 from J; bases not matched to a gene: 9. CDR3 protein: CASSQAATGSGNTIYF. The CDR3 bases are TGCGCCAGCAGCCAGGCGGCGACAGGGTCAGGAAACACCATATATTTT.

In this sample, this clone turned up once. The V gene is TRBV2, the J gene TRBJ1-5, with D possibly TRBD1 on 6 matching bases. The CDR3 sequence is 15 residues long. Trimming cost V 7 bases and J 1 base, with 14 bases left between them. The germline V gene has CDR1 SNHLY and CDR2 FYNNEI. The CDR3 region has the DNA TGTGCCAGCACCGGAAGGGGGTCCAGCAATCAGCCCCAGCATTTT. It specifies CASTGRGSSNQPQHF.

V usage is TRBV11-2 and J usage is TRBJ1-4, with 9 bases lining up with TRBD1. Trimming removed 4 bases from V and 8 bases from J; junction bases left unmatched: 8. CDR1 is SGHAT and CDR2 is FQNNGV in the germline V gene. This CDR3 is 15 amino acids long. The CDR3 DNA reads TGTGCCAGCAGCTCATACAGGGGGCTCAGGGAAAAACTGTTTTTT. Residues: CASSSYRGLREKLFF.

The J gene is TRBJ2-7, the V gene TRBV6-5; 7 bases line up with TRBD1. The germline V gene encodes CDR1 MNHEY and CDR2 SVGAGI. The CDR3 is 14 amino acids. Losses at the gene ends were 6 bases for V and 0 bases for J; bases not matched to a gene: 5. The DNA for the CDR3 is TGTGCCAGCAGGGGACAGCTGGGCTCCTACGAGCAGTACTTC. Protein sequence: CASRGQLGSYEQYF.

The V gene is TRBV2, the J gene TRBJ1-4; 7 bases are shared with TRBD1. Trimming at V came to 0 bases and at J to 5 bases, leaving 6 bases not matched to a gene. Germline V gives CDR1 SNHLY, CDR2 FYNNEI. This CDR3 has 16 residues. CDR3: CASSEASGTVNEKLFF. CDR3 sequence (DNA): TGTGCCAGCAGTGAAGCCTCCGGGACAGTCAATGAAAAACTGTTTTTT. Combining the CDR3 with reference TRBV2 and TRBJ1-4 gives the whole variable domain EPEVTQTPSHQVTQMGQEVILRCVPISNHLYFYWYRQILGQKVEFLVSFYNNEISEKSEIFDDQFSVERPDGSNFTLKIRSTKLEDSAMYFCASSEASGTVNEKLFFGSGTQLSVL.

CDR3 in amino acids: CASTRRPYEQYF. In DNA, the CDR3 is TGTGCCAGCACTCGGAGACCCTACGAGCAGTACTTC. J is TRBJ2-7 and V is TRBV2; no reliable D call. CDR3 length: 12 residues. Germline V gene data show CDR1 as SNHLY and CDR2 as FYNNEI. V dropped 7 bases and J dropped 2 bases, with 9 bases sitting between them.

The gene calls are TRBV9 and TRBJ2-2; 9 bases line up with TRBD1. This CDR3 has 15 amino acids. CDR1 SGDLS and CDR2 YYNGEE come from the germline V gene. V lost 0 bases, J lost 5 bases, and 2 bases stayed unmatched. For the CDR3, the DNA is TGTGCCAGCAGCGTAGCGGGACAGGGAACCGGGGAGCTGTTTTTT. This translates into CASSVAGQGTGELFF.

The gene calls are TRBV11-2 and TRBJ1-2, with a weak D call TRBD1 (5 bases). Trimming shortened V by 0 bases and J by 5 bases, and 7 bases separated the two germline ends. CDR1 and CDR2 from the germline V gene are SGHAT and FQNNGV. The CDR3 has 13 residues. The DNA of the CDR3 is TGTGCCAGCAGCTTAGACAGGGCATATGGCTACACCTTC. Translation gives CASSLDRAYGYTF.

CDR3 region: CASSFGTAEKLFF. DNA for the CDR3: TGTGCCAGCAGTTTCGGGACAGCTGAAAAACTGTTTTTT. This chain links TRBV27 with TRBJ1-4, with TRBD1 matching over 7 bases. Trimming removed 3 bases from V and 7 bases from J; junction bases left unmatched: 2. Germline V gene data show CDR1 as MNHEY and CDR2 as SMNVEV (reference sequence). The CDR3 has 13 amino acids.

J is TRBJ2-3 and V is TRBV5-1; tentative D call: TRBD1 (5 bases). The ends were cut back, 1 base at V and 5 bases at J, with 5 bases in the middle. Germline V gives CDR1 SGHRS, CDR2 YFSETQ. The CDR3 runs 12 residues. The CDR3: CASSLRGDTQYF. The CDR3 DNA reads TGCGCCAGCAGCTTGAGGGGAGATACGCAGTATTTT.

V gene TRBV14 combines with J gene TRBJ2-7, with D possibly TRBD2 on 6 matching bases. The CDR3 is 13 residues long. Germline V gene sequence: CDR1 SGHDN, CDR2 FVKESK. Trimming cost V 2 bases and J 6 bases, with 11 bases left between them. The CDR3 DNA reads TGTGCCAGCAGCCAAAATCGGGGAGGCGAGCAGTACTTC. It encodes CASSQNRGGEQYF.

The CDR3 DNA reads as TGTGCCAGCAGCCTGGCGCGGAGCACAGATACGCAGTATTTT. Protein product: CASSLARSTDTQYF. This chain uses TRBV7-2 with TRBJ2-3; D call uncertain. CDR1 SGHTA and CDR2 FQGNSA come from the germline V gene. The V and J ends lost 5 bases and 0 bases respectively, with 9 bases between them. CDR3 length: 14 residues.

This chain uses TRBV2 with TRBJ1-4; 8 nucleotides line up with TRBD1. Trimming took 6 bases from V and 8 from J; bases not matched to a gene: 8. This CDR3 is 14 amino acids long. CDR1 is SNHLY and CDR2 is FYNNEI in the germline V gene. The CDR3 region has the DNA TGTGCCAGCAGCGCGAACAGGGGGGAAGAAAAACTGTTTTTT. This codes for CASSANRGEEKLFF.

The rearrangement joins TRBV2 to TRBJ1-1; TRBD1 matches 11 bases. This CDR3 has 18 residues. In germline, CDR1 is SNHLY, CDR2 FYNNEI. V dropped 2 bases and J dropped 4; count of bases not matched to a gene: 12. The CDR3 reads CASSERQPLGQGGTEAFF. The CDR3 region has the DNA TGTGCCAGCAGTGAAAGGCAACCCCTGGGACAGGGGGGCACTGAAGCTTTCTTT.

Points on this clone: A junction boundary mismatches the germline segment, possibly from a read error. This chain links TRBV4-2 with TRBJ2-7; possibly TRBD2 for D (6 bases). Germline loops: CDR1 LGHNA, CDR2 YNFKEQ. The CDR3 consists of 15 residues. The DNA of the CDR3 is TGTGCCAGCAGCCAAGTTAATTTAGGCGGGACCCCACCTTTCTTC. Residues: CASSQVNLGGTPPFF.

CDR3 region: CASSGGGNQPQHF. The DNA for the CDR3 is TGCGCCAGCTCGGGGGGAGGCAATCAGCCCCAGCATTTT. V gene TRBV5-1 combines with J gene TRBJ1-5; possibly TRBD1 for D (5 bases). Germline CDR1 reads SGHRS; CDR2 reads YFSETQ. This CDR3 has 13 residues. Trimming took off 7 bases at V and 2 bases at J, with 10 bases between the two ends.

This chain connects TRBV7-9 to TRBJ1-3; perhaps TRBD1 as D (6 bases). Germline loops: CDR1 SEHNR, CDR2 FQNEAQ (reference sequence). V lost 5 bases, J lost 0 bases, and 8 bases lay in between. This CDR3 is built from 14 residues. CDR3 residues: CASSQQGSGNTIYF. CDR3 sequence (DNA): TGTGCCAGCAGCCAACAGGGCTCTGGAAACACCATATATTTT. The full variable domain, its missing parts supplied by reference TRBV7-9 and TRBJ1-3, is DTGVSQNPRHKITKRGQNVTFRCDPISEHNRLYWYRQTLGQGPEFLTYFQNEAQLEKSRLLSDRFSAERPKGSFSTLEIQRTEQGDSAMYLCASSQQGSGNTIYFGEGSWLTVV.

This rearrangement joins TRBV2 to TRBJ1-5, with a possible D match to TRBD1 (6 bases). The CDR3 extends over 16 amino acids. CDR1 is SNHLY, CDR2 FYNNEI, per germline. Trimming took off 1 base at V and 0 bases at J, with 10 bases between the two ends. The CDR3 DNA sequence: TGTGCCAGCAGTGAAGGGACAGACTATAGCAATCAGCCCCAGCATTTT. The encoded protein is CASSEGTDYSNQPQHF.

This chain joins TRBV13 and TRBJ2-7; 10 nucleotides line up with TRBD2. Trimming removed 3 bases from V and 2 bases from J; junction bases left unmatched: 1. Germline values: CDR1 PRHDT, CDR2 FYEKMQ (reference sequence). The CDR3 runs to 14 residues. The DNA of the CDR3 is TGTGCCAGCAGCTTTAGCGGGGGGACCTACGAGCAGTACTTC. Residues: CASSFSGGTYEQYF.

This sequence joins TRBV7-2 and TRBJ1-2; D not resolved. The CDR3 has 12 amino acids. V lost 3 bases and J 2 bases, leaving 4 bases between the germline ends. Per germline, CDR1 SGHTA and CDR2 FQGNSA. CDR3 amino acids: CASSFRNYGYTF. CDR3 nucleotide sequence: TGTGCCAGCAGCTTCAGGAACTATGGCTACACCTTC.

The chain has TRBV4-2 and TRBJ2-4, with TRBD1 identical over 8 bases. The junction had 5 bases not matched to a gene; V was cut back by 2 bases and J by 5 bases. The CDR3 length is 15 residues. The germline V gene encodes CDR1 LGHNA and CDR2 YNFKEQ. This chain's CDR3 is CASSQQDRAENIQYF. The CDR3 DNA follows: TGTGCCAGCAGCCAACAGGACAGGGCCGAAAACATTCAGTACTTC.

This clone turned up a few times. The chain employs TRBV6-6 and TRBJ2-7; 7 nucleotides align to TRBD1. J was trimmed by 2 bases and V by 9 bases; bases with no gene match: 4. Germline values: CDR1 MNHNY, CDR2 SVGAGI (reference sequence). This CDR3 is 12 amino acids long. CDR3 bases: TGTGCCAGTGCCGGGACAGCCTACGAGCAGTACTTC. Translated, it gives CASAGTAYEQYF.

The genes are TRBV5-1 and TRBJ2-3; the match to TRBD2 covers 7 bases. The CDR3 is 15 amino acids. After removal of 1 base from V and 2 bases from J, the junction contained 4 bases not matched to a gene. CDR1 is SGHRS, CDR2 YFSETQ, per germline. The CDR3 coding sequence is TGCGCCAGCAGCTTGAACGGACTAGACACAGATACGCAGTATTTT. Translated, it gives CASSLNGLDTDTQYF.

The rearrangement joins TRBV5-1 to TRBJ2-3, with TRBD1 matching over 11 bases. Per the germline V gene, CDR1 is SGHRS and CDR2 is YFSETQ. J lost 4 bases, V lost 4 bases, and 2 bases had no gene match. The CDR3 loop spans 14 amino acids. CDR3 nucleotide sequence: TGCGCCAGCAGCCAGGGACAGGGGGCAGATACGCAGTATTTT. Residues: CASSQGQGADTQYF.

The V call is TRBV18, the J call TRBJ2-7, with no clear D. V lost 4 bases, J lost 2 bases, and 12 bases lay in between. From germline, CDR1 is KGHSH and CDR2 LQKENI. The CDR3 consists of 14 residues. CDR3 DNA sequence: TGTGCCAGCTCACTCGACACCCCAACCTACGAGCAGTACTTC. Protein sequence: CASSLDTPTYEQYF.

This chain uses TRBV7-2 with TRBJ1-4; 10 positions match TRBD1. From germline, CDR1 is SGHTA and CDR2 FQGNSA. Trimming cost V 2 bases and J 0 bases; bases outside gene matches: 6. The CDR3 is 18 amino acids. CDR3 sequence: CASSLRTGGAATNEKLFF. The CDR3 DNA reads TGTGCCAGCAGCTTACGGACAGGGGGTGCAGCAACTAATGAAAAACTGTTTTTT. Using reference TRBV7-2 and TRBJ1-4 for the parts outside the CDR3, the full variable domain is GAGVSQSPSNKVTEKGKDVELRCDPISGHTALYWYRQSLGQGLEFLIYFQGNSAPDKSGLPSDRFSAERTGGSVSTLTIQRTQQEDSAVYLCASSLRTGGAATNEKLFFGSGTQLSVL.

The chain combines TRBV2 with TRBJ1-1; the D is unclear. Trimming shortened V by 7 bases and J by 1 base, and 10 bases separated the two germline ends. The CDR3 is 13 amino acids. Germline V gene data show CDR1 as SNHLY and CDR2 as FYNNEI. As DNA, the CDR3 is TGTGCCAGCATTTCCGGGGAGAACACTGAAGCTTTCTTT. Amino acids: CASISGENTEAFF. The variable domain in full, with the rest retrieved from reference TRBV2 and TRBJ1-1, is EPEVTQTPSHQVTQMGQEVILRCVPISNHLYFYWYRQILGQKVEFLVSFYNNEISEKSEIFDDQFSVERPDGSNFTLKIRSTKLEDSAMYFCASISGENTEAFFGQGTRLTVV.

The V and J genes are TRBV11-1 and TRBJ1-1; D is unresolved. Germline V gene sequence: CDR1 SGHAT, CDR2 FQDESV (reference sequence). Trimming shortened V by 4 bases and J by 1 base, and 10 bases separated the two germline ends. This CDR3 is built from 14 residues. The CDR3 spells CASSSQGGNTEAFF. The CDR3 DNA reads TGTGCCAGCAGCTCCCAAGGCGGGAACACTGAAGCTTTCTTT.

About this clone itself: Other DNA sequences within the sample encode an identical CDR3. The chain recombines TRBV6-5 with TRBJ1-5; D remains ambiguous. From germline, CDR1 is MNHEY and CDR2 SVGAGI. Trimming took off 0 bases at V and 0 bases at J, with 3 bases between the two ends. The CDR3 is 14 amino acids. The CDR3 region has the DNA TGTGCCAGCAGTTACTCCCGTAGCAATCAGCCCCAGCATTTT. Its protein product is CASSYSRSNQPQHF.

J is TRBJ1-1 and V is TRBV6-6; a weak D match, TRBD1 (5 bases). Germline values: CDR1 MNHNY, CDR2 SVGAGI (reference sequence). V lost 4 bases and J 3 bases, leaving 12 bases between the germline ends. The length of the CDR3 is 14 residues. The CDR3 nucleotides are TGTGCCAGCAGTTCCCAGGGACTACACACTGAAGCTTTCTTT. Protein: CASSSQGLHTEAFF.

This clone was seen a single time. This sequence joins TRBV29-1 and TRBJ2-7; D perhaps matches TRBD1 (6 bases). The CDR3 contains 14 residues. CDR1 and CDR2 from the germline V gene are SQVTM and ANQGSEA. The V gene lost 5 bases and the J gene lost 2 bases, with 16 bases spanning the gap. The CDR3 DNA reads as TGCAGCGTTTGGGGTGCGCAGGGGCCCTACGAGCAGTACTTC. Amino acids: CSVWGAQGPYEQYF.